This paragraph covers one TCR beta chain sequence. TCRdb fed the 5' RACE reads into MiXCR, producing one record per CDR3 protein. This sample has fewer than 180,000 distinct CDR3 sequences; under 45% occur once, and the top ten carry 13% to 15%. This CDR3 is 15 amino acids long. V shed 4 bases, J shed 6 bases, and the junction held 7 bases outside the gene matches. Germline assignment: CDR1 MNHEY and CDR2 SMNVEV (reference sequence). These data belong to a study of CD8 T cells in ankylosing spondylitis. The TCR originated in a male donor with ankylosing spondylitis. The V and J genes are TRBV27 and TRBJ2-3, with 10 bases matching TRBD2. Material: synovial fluid, either unsorted or a sorted T cell fraction (not recorded which). The CDR3 loop reads CASSWVAGGSDTQYF. CDR3 DNA sequence: TGTGCCAGCAGTTGGGTAGCGGGGGGTTCTGATACGCAGTATTTT.